This T cell receptor (beta chain) derives from a study of cytomegalovirus exposure and HLA in healthy donors (dated by TCRdb to the late 2010s). Background for the entire study: In an earlier analysis of 550 to 750 of the donors, around 300 Gb of sequence data and some 120 million unique TCR beta sequences from some 170 million T cells were reported. To predict cytomegalovirus infection status, the study combined high-throughput TCR immunosequencing, statistical association of individual TCRs with disease status, and machine learning. Rather than drawing on any new phenotypic data, the later analysis identified candidate immune exposures from TCR beta sequences and the way those sequences occurred across donors. Both class I and class II loci were covered by HLA typing, at four-digit resolution. A later analysis re-analyzed previously published TCR beta repertoires from roughly 600 donors and added high-resolution HLA genotyping to study TCR occurrence patterns. Roughly 5 DR-DQ haplotypes were handled as single units for association and clustering because linkage in the cohort was strong. Genome-wide SNP genotypes for about 65% of the roughly 670 donors were used in a later genetic analysis, which treated that subset as a discovery cohort. Alongside the repertoire data, information on donor age, sex, ethnicity and CMV serostatus was compiled. All discovery cohort repertoires had been generated using a single sequencing platform. An earlier analysis of 587 of the donors used high-throughput TCR beta sequencing to judge whether each TCR beta V gene segment behaved as functional or pseudogenic. The T cell repertoires of several hundred subjects were profiled by immunosequencing and related to cytomegalovirus serostatus. The number of typed donors differed by locus: roughly 629-640 for A, B, C, DRB1 and DQB1; 500 to 550 for DQA1; around 580 for DPA1; and some 470 for DPB1. On average, around 230,000 unique TCR beta nucleotide sequences were sequenced per donor among a few hundred genotyped donors of the cohort, with about 19% of those sequences being non-productive. Roughly 310 gigabases of sequencing data and approximately 84 million unique TCR sequences were included in an early release covering several hundred HLA-typed donors. The genetic ancestry cluster associated with self-reported Caucasian donors included about 84% of the 398 genotyped donors. The aim of the study was to test whether cataloging public T cell receptors could identify signatures of past pathogen exposure. In addition to the first cohort of 666 subjects, a separate validation cohort of 120 different subjects was used.

General findings and caveats noted by the study authors: Presence/absence analyses assumed roughly uniform sequencing depth across donors, an assumption that may not hold. In the study, approximately 160 TCR beta chains were listed as associated with cytomegalovirus. Because counts were too low, about 18 rarely observed V segments, including chromosome 9 orphons, were left out of the earlier analysis of approximately 500 of the donors. Because some donors lacked HLA typing at each locus, the association tests relied only on the typed subset. Most TCR sequences were seen in very few donors, while some public TCRs were found in many individuals. In a later analysis, the rate of TCR association differed among HLA loci, with DRB1 alleles having the most associated TCRs and HLA-C alleles having the fewest. In a later analysis, most CMV-associated TCR beta chains were found to appear HLA-restricted, with HLA associations seemingly driven largely by CMV exposure. CMV serostatus was the only immune exposure information available for the cohort. The cohort was sequenced for TCR beta chains only, and without alpha or paired-chain data the features that could be detected were limited. Correlated functional status among segregating V segments might reflect linkage disequilibrium, but an unknown experimental factor could not be ruled out. Compared with equally common non-associated chains, HLA-associated TCR beta chains in a later analysis were more clonally expanded and had lower generation probabilities. A further reported finding was that TCR beta sequences accurately predicted the HLA-A and HLA-B alleles for most subjects in the first cohort. Specific HLA alleles were associated with 18,000 or so TCR beta sequences at a false discovery rate of 0.05 in a later analysis. Broadly in line with IMGT annotations, most TCR beta V segments showed up in productive rearrangements about 90% or about 30% of the time in an earlier analysis of roughly 590 of the donors. The sequencing pipeline was judged likely to have produced a cluster of highly shared sequence variants as a technical artifact. Because the 87-base-pair reads could not distinguish some IMGT-functional V segments, including TRBV6-2 and TRBV6-3, those segments were excluded. Several of the top co-occurrence clusters appeared to be linked to parvovirus B19, influenza, CMV and Epstein-Barr virus, according to a later analysis. A few of the identified cytomegalovirus-associated TCR beta chains were confirmed in vitro to be specific for cytomegalovirus antigens. Cytomegalovirus status was reported to be diagnosed by the classifier with high specificity and sensitivity in both the original and validation cohorts. Strong co-occurrence of HLA alleles, especially DR and DQ, made assigning TCR associations to individual alleles difficult. According to a later genetic analysis, donors in an Asian-associated ancestry cluster had fewer N-insertions in productive TCRs than the roughly 700-donor mean. A later genetic analysis associated a missense DCLRE1C variant with V-gene and J-gene trimming of TCR beta chains, and an independent cohort replicated the association. According to the authors, the approach could potentially be generalized to other disease states and immunological phenotypes.

The CDR3 runs 15 amino acids, cysteine and phenylalanine included. Left in the record is the CDR3 DNA by itself, 45 bases read in frame from the first base. V is cut by 7 bases and J by 6 bases, and the space between the germline ends is 18 bases. The germline V gene (reference sequence) supplies CDR1 MNHEY and CDR2 SMNVEV. Library preparation used the immunoSEQ multiplex PCR assay. The multiplex PCR relied on a mix of 60 forward primers for TCR Vbeta segments and 13 reverse primers for TCR Jbeta segments. The CDR3 region of rearranged TCR beta genes was amplified from genomic DNA by a multiplex PCR assay. Amplified TCR beta libraries were sequenced as 87-base-pair reads on the Illumina HiSeq System. The study's own analysis went as follows. A later analysis counted 65 million to 90 million unique TCR beta chains across the 690 or so repertoires, and approximately 11 million of these chains were shared by at least two donors. Raw reads were error-corrected and collapsed into unique sequences by a nearest-neighbor algorithm in which closely related sequences were merged to remove PCR and sequencing errors. To assign V, D and J gene segments, CDR3 sequences were aligned to IMGT reference sequences. Each retained sequence needed at least a six-nucleotide match to both a V gene segment and a J gene segment. A rearrangement was called productive if the CDR3 had no stop codons and remained in frame with V and J, and every other rearrangement was called non-productive. Following IMGT convention, CDR3 was defined as the stretch from the second conserved V-encoded cysteine up to the conserved J-encoded phenylalanine. Sequences without an unambiguous match to a single V gene segment were excluded from the earlier analysis of a few hundred of the donors. An earlier analysis of fewer than 750 of the donors called V segments functional above 56.7% productive rearrangements and segregating when the between-donor standard deviation exceeded 5%. A statistical classification framework was built for diagnosing cytomegalovirus status from the catalog of TCR beta chain sequences. In a later analysis, TCR nucleotide sequences were compared against IMGT/GENE-DB human TR gene sequences so that V and J genes could be assigned. The TCRdist pipeline was used in a later analysis to assign CDR3 sequences and most-parsimonious VDJ recombination scenarios. In a later analysis, each TCR beta chain was defined by its CDR3 amino acid sequence together with its V-gene family, and reads without a unique V-gene family were excluded. As a way to deal with suspected cross-contamination and a sequencing artifact, a later analysis dropped roughly 600 nucleotide sequences that were highly shared and had low generation probability. For each public chain, a later analysis derived a clonal expansion index from normalized ranks of inferred template counts within each repertoire. Generation probabilities in a later analysis came from a VDJ recombination model fitted to out-of-frame rearrangements, and those results were checked against IGoR. A later analysis scored TCR-TCR, TCR-HLA and TCR-CMV co-occurrence with hypergeometric tests, applying a repertoire-size bias correction to TCR pairs. A later analysis estimated false discovery rates by permuting HLA or CMV assignments 20 times. In a later analysis, co-occurring TCRs were grouped using DBSCAN, and TCRdist sequence similarity was added for clustering within HLA-allele-positive subsets. Repertoires with fewer than 30,000 or more than 120,000 public chains were left out of co-occurrence clustering, as were about 5 repertoires with anomalous nucleotide sharing. TCRdb obtained this table from immuneACCESS and retained in-frame rearrangements with V and J assigned. These tables miss some clones; where compared with another copy, unresolved V genes account for less than half of the shortfall, and the remainder is unexplained. V and J calls and clone size come straight from that table; D and trimming were deduced from the DNA. This sample is represented by around 150,000 clones; around 83% of them were singletons. The ten largest make up roughly 2.1% of the sample.

About this clone: The target of this receptor is not known. Per-nucleotide qualities are absent, and no much larger clonotype sits a single base away.

The cohort was made up of approximately 670 healthy bone marrow donors. All cohort members were sampled while nominally healthy, although unrecorded immune exposures were likely present. The donor tested CMV seropositive and was one of the 289 seropositive cohort members. A peripheral blood sample was collected from each donor, and TCR beta sequencing was performed on peripheral blood mononuclear cells. The Qiagen DNeasy Blood Extraction Kit was used to extract genomic DNA from the blood cell samples. What was sequenced was PBMCs. The chain is encoded by TRBV27 joined to TRBJ2-2; TRBD2 might be the D gene, on 6 matching bases. The origin of this receptor is a young man in good health and CMV-seropositive. Here the CDR3 is given as CASNPLGGGSGELFF. Here is the DNA: TGTGCCAGCAACCCCTTGGGAGGCGGCTCCGGGGAGCTGTTTTTT.